This is a list of T cell receptor beta chains from one sample in a study of T cell repertoires in cytomegalovirus infection. TCRdb itself ran the reads through MiXCR, one entry per CDR3 protein. The table has approximately 170,000 distinct CDR3 sequences, about an eighth seen once. Sample: PBMCs. The receptors come from a human donor in good health (CMV status not recorded). Some clones in this sample may be carry-over from other donors' samples. CDR3s include the opening cysteine and the closing phenylalanine or tryptophan. D genes are given only for firm matches. The size of a clone is reported for some rows only, either as once, few or many, or as a class for expanded clones.

>TRBJ1-1|-|-|TRBV6-5
CASTGATEAFF
TGTGCCAGCACGGGAGCCACTGAAGCTTTCTTT
>TRBJ1-1|-|-|TRBV12-3/TRBV12-4
CASSLRRGNTEAFF
TGTGCCAGCAGTTTAAGAAGGGGAAACACTGAAGCTTTCTTT
>TRBJ2-7|many|-|TRBV7-8
CASSLGWNYEQYF
TGTGCCAGCAGCTTAGGTTGGAACTACGAGCAGTACTTC
>TRBJ2-7|-|-|TRBV14
CASSQGRVGYEQYF
TGTGCCAGCAGCCAAGGCAGGGTCGGCTACGAGCAGTACTTC
>TRBJ2-1|many|TRBD2|TRBV7-6
CASSLYLTSGTGEQFF
TGTGCCAGCAGCTTATATTTGACTAGCGGGACCGGGGAGCAGTTCTTC
>TRBJ1-1|-|-|TRBV29-1
CSVRRGLEGTEAFF
TGCAGCGTCCGGAGGGGCCTCGAGGGCACTGAAGCTTTCTTT
>TRBJ2-1|many|TRBD2|TRBV28
CASSAGTSGRGDEQFF
TGTGCCAGCAGCGCTGGGACTAGCGGGAGAGGAGATGAGCAGTTCTTC
>TRBJ2-2|many|-|TRBV2
CASAKVRSHTGELFF
TGTGCCAGCGCTAAAGTCCGGTCACACACCGGGGAGCTGTTTTTT
>TRBJ1-1|many|-|TRBV11-2
CASSLGVRPTEAFF
TGTGCCAGCAGCTTAGGTGTGCGTCCCACTGAAGCTTTCTTT
>TRBJ2-7|few|TRBD1|TRBV20-1
CSASRTGGWGEQYF
TGCAGTGCTAGTAGGACAGGCGGTTGGGGCGAGCAGTACTTC
>TRBJ1-5|many|-|TRBV25-1
CASSPAGASNQPQHF
TGTGCCAGCAGTCCGGCAGGGGCTTCCAATCAGCCCCAGCATTTT
>TRBJ2-7|-|TRBD1|TRBV12-5
CASGLVRDSSEQYF
TGTGCTAGTGGTTTGGTACGGGACAGTTCCGAGCAGTACTTC
>TRBJ2-7|many|-|TRBV7-8
CASTSGSSYEQYF
TGTGCCAGCACCTCAGGGAGCTCCTACGAGCAGTACTTC
>TRBJ2-1|few|TRBD2|TRBV25-1
CASSELAGGVNEQFF
TGTGCCAGCAGTGAGCTAGCGGGAGGGGTTAATGAGCAGTTCTTC
>TRBJ1-4|many|TRBD1|TRBV6-6
CASSAGGKSTNEKLFF
TGTGCCAGCAGCGCAGGGGGCAAATCAACTAATGAAAAACTGTTTTTT
>TRBJ2-4|-|-|TRBV5-8
CASSLALAGLPIQYF
TGTGCCAGCAGCTTGGCCCTGGCGGGCCTCCCCATTCAGTACTTC
>TRBJ1-1|-|-|TRBV10-3
CAISESQRNTEAFF
TGTGCCATCAGTGAGTCGCAAAGAAACACTGAAGCTTTCTTT
>TRBJ2-2|few|-|TRBV7-9
CASSLPAGANTGELFF
TGTGCCAGCAGCTTACCCGCAGGGGCGAACACCGGGGAGCTGTTTTTT
>TRBJ1-1|many|-|TRBV7-8
CASSFGGGNTEAFF
TGTGCCAGCAGCTTCGGGGGAGGGAACACTGAAGCTTTCTTT
>TRBJ2-1|-|TRBD2|TRBV7-3
CASSSSGLISDEQFF
TGTGCCAGCAGCTCTAGCGGGTTGATATCCGATGAGCAGTTCTTC
>TRBJ1-5|few|-|TRBV7-3
CASSLTPNQPQHF
TGTGCCAGCAGCCTAACCCCCAATCAGCCCCAGCATTTT
>TRBJ2-2|-|-|TRBV7-6
CASSLVVKTGELFF
TGTGCCAGCAGCTTAGTGGTGAAAACCGGGGAGCTGTTTTTT
>TRBJ1-1|many|-|TRBV19
CASSIIDRNTEAFF
TGTGCCAGTAGTATTATAGACAGGAACACTGAAGCTTTCTTT
>TRBJ2-7|-|-|TRBV23-1
CASSQSPGLSSEQYF
TGCGCCAGCAGTCAATCGCCGGGCCTATCCAGCGAGCAGTACTTC
>TRBJ2-2|many|-|TRBV12-5
CASGLVGQVGTGELFF
TGTGCTAGTGGTTTGGTCGGGCAGGTTGGGACCGGGGAGCTGTTTTTT
>TRBJ1-1|many|TRBD1|TRBV7-2
CASSLVSRGPGKNTEAFF
TGTGCCAGCAGCTTAGTATCCAGGGGGCCGGGGAAGAACACTGAAGCTTTCTTT
>TRBJ1-1|many|TRBD1|TRBV6-2/TRBV6-3
CASSYVPGQGSNTEAFF
TGTGCCAGCAGTTACGTCCCGGGACAGGGGTCGAACACTGAAGCTTTCTTT
>TRBJ1-2|-|-|TRBV18
CASSAERGRSGYTF
TGTGCCAGCTCAGCAGAGAGGGGAAGAAGTGGCTACACCTTC
>TRBJ2-1|few|-|TRBV5-6
CASSLGIAARFF
TGTGCCAGCAGCCTGGGGATAGCCGCGCGGTTCTTC
>TRBJ2-2|many|-|TRBV7-3
CASSLMGDLNTGELFF
TGTGCCAGCAGCTTAATGGGGGACCTGAACACCGGGGAGCTGTTTTTT
>TRBJ2-5|many|-|TRBV7-8
CASSLGTPQGTQYF
TGTGCCAGCAGCTTAGGGACTCCGCAGGGGACCCAGTACTTC
>TRBJ1-4|few|-|TRBV20-1
CSASLRPGEKLFF
TGCAGTGCTAGTCTCCGGCCGGGGGAAAAACTGTTTTTT
>TRBJ2-7|many|-|TRBV7-3
CASSLGGDYEQYF
TGTGCCAGCAGCTTAGGTGGAGACTACGAGCAGTACTTC
>TRBJ2-3|-|-|TRBV14
CASSQVPRVSDTQYF
TGTGCCAGCAGCCAAGTTCCACGGGTGTCGGATACGCAGTATTTT
>TRBJ2-3|-|TRBD2|TRBV5-8
CASSYESGGATDTQYF
TGTGCCAGCAGCTACGAGAGCGGGGGGGCAACAGATACGCAGTATTTT
>TRBJ1-3|-|-|TRBV20-1
CSASTQLGGKGNTIYF
TGCAGTGCTAGTACCCAGTTAGGGGGGAAAGGAAACACCATATATTTT
>TRBJ2-1|-|-|TRBV4-2
CASSQDEGLNEQFF
TGTGCCAGCAGCCAAGATGAGGGGCTGAATGAGCAGTTCTTC
>TRBJ1-6|-|-|TRBV28
CASRGTMGSLNSPLHF
TGTGCCAGCAGGGGGACAATGGGCAGCCTTAATTCACCCCTCCACTTT
>TRBJ2-1|many|TRBD2|TRBV27
CASSFGSGGYYNEQFF
TGTGCCAGCAGTTTCGGCAGCGGGGGGTATTACAATGAGCAGTTCTTC
>TRBJ1-2|-|-|TRBV20-1
CSAPDVGYTF
TGCAGTGCCCCGGACGTTGGCTACACCTTC
>TRBJ2-7|many|-|TRBV30
CAWSEKRDEQYF
TGTGCCTGGAGTGAAAAGCGGGACGAGCAGTACTTC
>TRBJ2-1|many|TRBD2|TRBV24-1
CATSDTGLAVGNEQFF
TGTGCCACCAGTGATACGGGACTAGCGGTAGGCAATGAGCAGTTCTTC
>TRBJ2-1|many|-|TRBV11-3
CASSPDPFYNEQFF
TGTGCCAGCAGCCCCGACCCTTTCTACAATGAGCAGTTCTTC
>TRBJ2-1|many|TRBD2|TRBV11-1
CASSLRALAGGSYNEQFF
TGTGCCAGCAGCCTAAGGGCCCTAGCGGGAGGATCCTACAATGAGCAGTTCTTC
>TRBJ1-6|-|-|TRBV6-4
CASSDSKSPLHF
TGTGCCAGCAGTGACTCCAAATCACCCCTCCACTTT
>TRBJ2-4|-|TRBD1|TRBV19
CASSWDSRPGGEAKNIQYF
TGTGCCAGTAGTTGGGACAGCCGACCTGGTGGGGAAGCCAAAAACATTCAGTACTTC